The entry below describes one T cell receptor beta chain. An even split of each subset's genomic DNA across several immunoSEQ plates was performed. Assay: immunoSEQ multiplex PCR; the TCRdb copy retains only in-frame clones and omits some. Seen here are under 750,000 clones, just under 75% observed once, and the top ten hold less than 2%. The data derive from a study of shared clonotypes between healthy human individuals. Germline CDR1 reads MNHNY; CDR2 reads SVGAGI (reference sequence). With 10 bases removed from V and 5 bases from J, the gap between germline ends came to 9 bases. The CDR3 loop spans 11 amino acids.

The chain combines TRBV6-6 with TRBJ2-1; D remains ambiguous. The receptor was isolated from a woman in her twenties or thirties in good health. The sample comprised memory CD4+ T cells sorted from blood. This sample's subset: CD45RA-negative fraction. This CDR3 is CATVGNNEQFF. The CDR3, as DNA: TGTGCCACCGTTGGGAACAATGAGCAGTTCTTC.